Listed below are T cell receptor beta chains from one sample, sequenced in a study of cytomegalovirus exposure and HLA in healthy donors. Method: immunoSEQ multiplex PCR; TCRdb's copy keeps in-frame clones and lacks some. This sample has more than 250,000 clones; roughly 87% occur once, and the top ten carry 0.95% to 1.5%. Sequenced input: PBMCs. The origin of the receptors is a woman aged 25 to 39 in good health and CMV-seropositive. Each CDR3 is given with its conserved first and last residue. Fields, in order: CDR3 DNA, CDR3 protein, clone size, D gene, V gene, J gene, CDR3 length. D genes are given only for firm matches. Part of the rows lack a size; the others show once, few, many or a class for expanded clones.

TGTGCCTATGGGACGGGAACCACAGATACGCAGTATTTT	CAYGTGTTDTQYF	.	.	TRBV30	TRBJ2-3	13
TGTGCCACCAGCAGCGGACAGGACTACACCTTC	CATSSGQDYTF	.	TRBD1	TRBV15	TRBJ1-2	11
TGTGCCAGCAGTGAATCAACTCTAGTTCGGGGCAGCACAGATACGCAGTATTTT	CASSESTLVRGSTDTQYF	.	.	TRBV6-1	TRBJ2-3	18
TGCGCCAGCAGCCAAGGCCAGAGTTGGAGCACAGATACGCAGTATTTT	CASSQGQSWSTDTQYF	.	.	TRBV4-1	TRBJ2-3	16
TGTGCCAGCAGCCAAGATAGGGGACTAGGAGTATATGAGCAGTTCTTC	CASSQDRGLGVYEQFF	.	TRBD2	TRBV4-2	TRBJ2-1	16
TGCAGCGTGTACAGGGGGTCGGGAGGCACTGAAGCTTTCTTT	CSVYRGSGGTEAFF	.	TRBD1	TRBV29-1	TRBJ1-1	14
TGCGCCAGCAGCCAAGATCCGGGAGGCGGTGACAATGAGCAGTTCTTC	CASSQDPGGGDNEQFF	.	TRBD2	TRBV4-3	TRBJ2-1	16
TGTGCCAGCAGTACTAGCGGGGGGGCCGCGACCCAGTACTTC	CASSTSGGAATQYF	.	TRBD2	TRBV6-6	TRBJ2-5	14
TGTGCCAGCAGTGAAGACGGGGGACTCTACGAGCAGTACTTC	CASSEDGGLYEQYF	.	.	TRBV2	TRBJ2-7	14
TGTGCCAGCAGTTTATCGAGGACTCACGCTGAAGAGGGCTACACCTTC	CASSLSRTHAEEGYTF	.	.	TRBV27	TRBJ1-2	16
TGTGCCTGGAGTGTAGGCGGTGATCAGCCCCAGCATTTT	CAWSVGGDQPQHF	.	.	TRBV30	TRBJ1-5	13
TGCGCCAGCAGCTGGACAGGGGATTTCGGCTACACCTTC	CASSWTGDFGYTF	.	TRBD1	TRBV5-1	TRBJ1-2	13
TGTGCCAGCAGCTTAGTTACTCCGGCTGGCGAGCAGTACTTC	CASSLVTPAGEQYF	.	.	TRBV7-8	TRBJ2-7	14
TGTGCCAGCAGCCGAACGACAGGGGGCGAAGAGACCCAGTACTTC	CASSRTTGGEETQYF	.	TRBD1	TRBV28	TRBJ2-5	15
TGTGCCAGCTCATCGGGGACACTTTCCTACGAGCAGTACTTC	CASSSGTLSYEQYF	.	.	TRBV18	TRBJ2-7	14
TGTGCCGCCAGGGGGCCCAACACCGGGGAGCTGTTTTTT	CAARGPNTGELFF	few	TRBD1	TRBV7-9	TRBJ2-2	13
TGTGCCAGCGAATCGACTCGAATTGAGCAGTTCTTC	CASESTRIEQFF	.	.	TRBV6-1	TRBJ2-1	12
TGCGCCAGCAGAATGACAGAAGCCTACGAGCAGTACTTC	CASRMTEAYEQYF	.	.	TRBV5-1	TRBJ2-7	13
TGTGCCAGCAGCCAAGCCCCACCCGGACTAGGGACAGAGACCCAGTACTTC	CASSQAPPGLGTETQYF	.	TRBD2	TRBV4-2	TRBJ2-5	17
TGTGCCAGCAGCCCTTTAGCGGGGGTGTCCTACAATGAGCAGTTCTTC	CASSPLAGVSYNEQFF	.	TRBD2	TRBV27	TRBJ2-1	16
TGTGCCAGCAGTGAGATTCATGGGCCGGCGGAGCTGTTTTTT	CASSEIHGPAELFF	.	.	TRBV6-4	TRBJ2-2	14
TGTGCCAGCAGTACTAGCGGGTGGAGCTCCTACGAGCAGTACTTC	CASSTSGWSSYEQYF	few	TRBD2	TRBV28	TRBJ2-7	15
TGCGCCAGCAGTTTAGCGGGTGACTTCTACGAGCAGTACTTC	CASSLAGDFYEQYF	.	TRBD2	TRBV5-1	TRBJ2-7	14
TGTGCCAGCACCCCTCTAGCGCGCGGGGAGCTGTTTTTT	CASTPLARGELFF	.	.	TRBV7-3	TRBJ2-2	13
TGTGCCAGCAGCTTTGTAACAGGGGGTGAAAAACTGTTTTTT	CASSFVTGGEKLFF	.	TRBD1	TRBV5-6	TRBJ1-4	14
TGTGCCAGCAGCTTAGTAGGAAGCGGCGCCTACAATGAGCAGTTCTTC	CASSLVGSGAYNEQFF	.	.	TRBV7-9	TRBJ2-1	16
TGTGCCAGCAGCTTAAACACGAATAATTCACCCCTCCACTTT	CASSLNTNNSPLHF	.	.	TRBV11-2	TRBJ1-6	14
TGTGCCAGCAGAGAATCCGGGACTAGGGGAGTAGAAGAGCAGTTCTTC	CASRESGTRGVEEQFF	.	TRBD2	TRBV2	TRBJ2-1	16
TGTGCCAGCACAGGGGGCGACTATGGCTACACCTTC	CASTGGDYGYTF	.	TRBD1	TRBV9	TRBJ1-2	12
TGCGCCAGCAGTGAGTCGTATCAGGGCAACTATGGCTACACCTTC	CASSESYQGNYGYTF	.	.	TRBV10-2	TRBJ1-2	15
TGTGCCAGCAGGAAGGACAGGGGACAGGGCTCCTACGAGCAGTACTTC	CASRKDRGQGSYEQYF	.	TRBD1	TRBV27	TRBJ2-7	16
TGTGCCAGCAGCTCCCAGGGGGACATGCAGTACTTC	CASSSQGDMQYF	.	TRBD1	TRBV7-2	TRBJ2-7	12